These 16 T cell receptor beta chains originate from one sample sequenced in a study of blood T cells in healthy people across ages. Next came a second PCR, run for roughly 7 to 12 cycles, which used a sample-barcoded 5' primer along with a J-beta primer mix. MiXCR, applied by TCRdb to the 5' RACE reads, yields one record per CDR3 protein. The sample lists over 1,200,000 distinct CDR3 sequences, around 59% occurring once. Sequenced: blood. These receptors were taken from a man aged 18 to 35 in good health.

The genes are TRBV12-3 or TRBV12-4 and TRBJ1-2, with a tentative D call TRBD1 (5 bases). With 3 bases removed from V and 5 bases from J, the gap between germline ends came to 19 bases. This CDR3 comprises 16 residues. The CDR3 is CASSLGQTGGGYGYTF. Here the CDR3 DNA reads TGTGCCAGCAGTTTGGGTCAGACCGGCGGGGGGTATGGCTACACCTTC.

On this clonotype: Being one base from a much bigger clone, this may be a read error. This chain connects TRBV6-2 or TRBV6-3 to TRBJ2-5; the match to TRBD1 covers 9 bases. CDR1 and CDR2 (germline): MNHEY, SVGEGT. V was clipped by 6 bases and J by 11 bases; unmatched bases: 7. The CDR3 spans 12 residues. CDR3 amino acids: CASRPTGQGQYF. The CDR3 DNA follows: TGTGCCAGCAGACCGACAGGACAGGGGCAGTACTTC.

This chain links TRBV3-1 with TRBJ2-7; 7 bases are shared with TRBD2. Near its end, the DNA agrees better with TRBJ2-1, so the J call may be wrong. Germline CDR1 LGHDT, CDR2 YNNKEL (reference sequence). CDR3 length equals 13 residues. CDR3 residues: CASSQREGNEQFF. CDR3 nucleotides: TGTGCCAGCAGCCAGAGGGAGGGCAATGAGCAGTTCTTC.

Only one count was recorded for this clonotype. This chain connects TRBV27 to TRBJ2-3; 11 bases agree with TRBD2. Germline lookup yields CDR1 MNHEY and CDR2 SMNVEV (reference sequence). This CDR3 is built from 17 residues. J gave up 6 bases and V 6 bases, and 14 bases lay outside the gene matches. CDR3 sequence: CASSLLETSGIGDTQYF. CDR3 sequence (DNA): TGTGCCAGCAGCCTCCTTGAGACTAGCGGGATCGGGGATACGCAGTATTTT.

The genes are TRBV20-1 and TRBJ2-7; TRBD2 matches 12 bases. CDR1 DFQATT and CDR2 SNEGSKA come from the germline V gene (reference sequence). V lost 6 bases to trimming and J lost 6 bases; unmatched junction nucleotides: 12. CDR3 length: 15 amino acids. The CDR3, as DNA: TGCAGTGCCCTCCCGACTAGCGGGAGTTGGGGCGAGCAGTACTTC. Translating gives CSALPTSGSWGEQYF.

Worth noting for this clonotype: A much larger clonotype is one base distant, so this may be a read error. The rearrangement links TRBV10-3 to TRBJ2-3; TRBD2 matches 12 bases. This CDR3 is 16 amino acids long. Germline V lookup: CDR1 ENHRY, CDR2 SYGVKD. The V and J ends lost 8 bases and 3 bases, in that order; junction bases with no gene match: 9. The CDR3 DNA reads TGTGCCATCGGCGTTCCGGGACTAGCGGGTACAGATACGCAGTATTTT. It specifies CAIGVPGLAGTDTQYF.

This clonotype has only a few counts. The chain uses TRBV5-1 and TRBJ2-5; D is perhaps TRBD2 (6 bases). CDR3 length: 17 residues. CDR1 and CDR2 from the germline V gene are SGHRS and YFSETQ. Trimming pared 8 bases from V and 1 base from J, leaving 24 bases between. Here the CDR3 reads CASSPGDAASLQETQYF. The CDR3 bases are TGCGCCAGTTCCCCGGGGGACGCCGCCTCCCTCCAAGAGACCCAGTACTTC.

The chain recombines TRBV11-2 with TRBJ2-5, with 11 positions matching TRBD2. This CDR3 is built from 18 residues. Trimming took 1 base from V and 1 from J; bases not matched to a gene: 8. Germline V lookup: CDR1 SGHAT, CDR2 FQNNGV. The CDR3 loop reads CASSLGLAGGVTQETQYF. The CDR3 coding sequence is TGTGCCAGCAGCTTAGGGCTAGCGGGGGGTGTAACCCAAGAGACCCAGTACTTC.

The J gene is TRBJ2-1, the V gene TRBV21-1; TRBD2 reflects the table's D call only, with no check against the DNA. TRBV21-1 represents a pseudogene. This CDR3 spans 16 amino acids. The CDR3 protein is CASSIWRGGNYNEQFF. Here the CDR3 DNA reads TGTGCCAGCAGCATTTGGCGCGGGGGGAACTACAATGAGCAGTTCTTC.

There are a few counts of this clonotype. The V call is TRBV4-1, the J call TRBJ2-3, with a weak D call TRBD1 (5 bases). The CDR3 sequence is 12 residues long. Trimming stripped 8 bases from V and 8 bases from J, with 14 bases between. Per the germline V gene, CDR1 is MGHRA and CDR2 is YSYEKL. CDR3 sequence reads: CASGPGRGTQYF. The CDR3 DNA follows: TGCGCCAGCGGACCCGGAAGGGGTACGCAGTATTTT.

This clonotype was observed a handful of times. The chain has TRBV29-1 and TRBJ2-1; TRBD2 is a possible D gene (5 bases). Trimming removed 3 bases from V and 7 bases from J, with 25 bases in between. Germline loops: CDR1 SQVTM, CDR2 ANQGSEA. The CDR3 consists of 17 residues. In nucleotides, the CDR3 is TGCAGCGTTGATAACCCCAACCGGAGGAGTCCGGTGAATGAGCAGTTCTTC. Protein: CSVDNPNRRSPVNEQFF.

The chain employs TRBV29-1 and TRBJ1-2, with D maybe TRBD1 (5 bases). The V gene's germline CDR1 is SQVTM and CDR2 ANQGSEA. CDR3 length: 13 residues. V shed 0 bases and J shed 6 bases, with 11 bases lying between them. CDR3 sequence reads: CSVEDAGPNGYTF. As DNA, the CDR3 is TGCAGCGTTGAAGATGCGGGACCGAATGGCTACACCTTC.

V is TRBV20-1 and J is TRBJ2-7; 14 bases match TRBD2. Germline V CDR1 and CDR2: DFQATT, SNEGSKA (reference sequence). V gave up 3 bases and J gave up 0 bases; unmatched junction bases: 1. The CDR3 runs 15 residues. Here the CDR3 DNA reads TGCAGTGCTAGGGGGACTAGCGGGGGCTCCTACGAGCAGTACTTC. This encodes CSARGTSGGSYEQYF.

This chain links TRBV2 with TRBJ2-3, with D perhaps matching TRBD2 (5 bases). The CDR3 runs to 15 residues. The V end was cut by 9 bases, the J end by 2 bases, with 18 bases between. The germline CDR1 and CDR2 sequences are SNHLY and FYNNEI. The DNA for the CDR3 is TGTGCCAGAGTTGGTACCCGGAGGAACACAGATACGCAGTATTTT. It encodes CARVGTRRNTDTQYF.

The chain employs TRBV6-6 and TRBJ1-2; D is unresolved. The germline V gene has CDR1 MNHNY and CDR2 SVGAGI (reference sequence). The CDR3 covers 14 residues. V was pared by 7 bases and J by 7 bases, with 19 bases between. The DNA for the CDR3 is TGTGCCAGCACCCGACCTACGGACCCCCGTGGCTACACCTTC. Its protein product is CASTRPTDPRGYTF.

This clonotype was found a few times. This chain links TRBV4-3 with TRBJ1-2; no clear D gene. CDR3 length: 14 amino acids. Germline V gives CDR1 LGHNA, CDR2 YSLEER. With 5 bases removed from V and 3 bases from J, the gap between germline ends came to 13 bases. CDR3 sequence (DNA): TGCGCCAGCAGCAGGGCAGCGGGAGACTATGGCTACACCTTC. This encodes CASSRAAGDYGYTF.